Listed here are 6 T cell receptor beta chains from one sample, sequenced in a study of blood T cell repertoires in COVID-19. Only in-frame clones appear in the TCRdb table, and some are missing; sequencing was by immunoSEQ multiplex PCR. The sample contains hundreds of thousands of clones, approximately 92% of which appear only once. Sequenced: peripheral blood. The receptor set was obtained from a man aged 18 to 30 with COVID-19, enrolled during active disease.

This clone was picked up one time. J is TRBJ2-3 and V is TRBV6-5; tentatively, D is TRBD2 (6 bases). V was cut by 2 bases and J by 4 bases, with 13 bases left in between. Germline CDR1 MNHEY, CDR2 SVGAGI. The length of the CDR3 is 15 residues. The CDR3 DNA reads as TGTGCCAGCAGTTACAGAAGGGACTCTTCAGATACGCAGTATTTT. It is translated as CASSYRRDSSDTQYF.

The V call is TRBV5-1, the J call TRBJ2-3; 13 bases are shared with TRBD2. The CDR3 contains 19 residues. After removal of 1 base from V and 5 bases from J, the junction contained 13 bases not matched to a gene. Germline V gene sequence: CDR1 SGHRS, CDR2 YFSETQ. This CDR3 is CASSLKLAGGPLSRDTQYF. CDR3 in DNA: TGCGCCAGCAGCTTGAAACTAGCGGGAGGGCCGTTATCCAGAGATACGCAGTATTTT.

A few counts support this clone. This sequence joins TRBV11-2 and TRBJ2-7; no clear D. The germline V gene has CDR1 SGHAT and CDR2 FQNNGV. The CDR3 is made up of 14 amino acids. Deletions cut 4 bases from V and 0 bases from J, with 10 bases between. CDR3 sequence (DNA): TGTGCCAGCAGCTCCACTTCTGGCTCCTACGAGCAGTACTTC. Protein: CASSSTSGSYEQYF.

This clone has only a few counts. The chain combines TRBV7-9 with TRBJ2-2, with TRBD2 as a possible D gene (6 bases). Trimming removed 9 bases from V and 4 bases from J, with 12 bases in between. CDR3 length: 13 amino acids. Germline V gene data show CDR1 as SEHNR and CDR2 as FQNEAQ (reference sequence). In nucleotides, the CDR3 is TGTGCCAGAGGAGGGGTAGGCACCGGGGAGCTGTTTTTT. It codes for CARGGVGTGELFF.

This clone was counted only a few times. The V call is TRBV3-1 (or the pseudogene TRBV3-2), the J call TRBJ2-3, with D possibly TRBD1 on 5 matching bases. CDR1 and CDR2 from the germline V gene are LGHDT and YNNKEL (reference sequence). This CDR3 region has 12 residues. V shed 5 bases and J shed 9 bases, with 12 bases lying between them. In DNA, the CDR3 is TGTGCCAGCAGCTCAGGGTATCTAACGCAGTATTTT. Encoded protein: CASSSGYLTQYF.

In this sample, this clone turned up a few times. The chain couples TRBV3-1 (or the pseudogene TRBV3-2) to TRBJ1-2, with TRBD1 matching 11 bases. This CDR3 has 14 amino acids. J was trimmed by 4 bases and V by 4 bases; bases with no gene match: 2. Germline values: CDR1 LGHDT, CDR2 YNNKEL (reference sequence). CDR3 protein: CASSRGQGGYGYTF. The DNA for the CDR3 is TGTGCCAGCAGCCGGGGACAGGGGGGCTATGGCTACACCTTC.